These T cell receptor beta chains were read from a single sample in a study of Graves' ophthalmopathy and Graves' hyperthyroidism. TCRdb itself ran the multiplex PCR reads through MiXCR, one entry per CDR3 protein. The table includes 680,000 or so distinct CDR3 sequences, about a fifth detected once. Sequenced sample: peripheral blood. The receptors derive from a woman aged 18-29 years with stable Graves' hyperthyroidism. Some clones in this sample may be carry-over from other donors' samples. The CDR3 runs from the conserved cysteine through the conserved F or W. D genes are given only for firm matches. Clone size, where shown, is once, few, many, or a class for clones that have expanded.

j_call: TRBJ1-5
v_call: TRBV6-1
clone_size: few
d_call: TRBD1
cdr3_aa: CASREDRGYNQPQHF
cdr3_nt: TGTGCCAGCAGGGAAGACAGGGGCTACAATCAGCCCCAGCATTTT

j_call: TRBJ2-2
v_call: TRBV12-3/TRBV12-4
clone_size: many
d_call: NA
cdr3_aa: CASSTDGYTGELFF
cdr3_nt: TGTGCCAGCAGTACGGACGGCTACACCGGGGAGCTGTTTTTT

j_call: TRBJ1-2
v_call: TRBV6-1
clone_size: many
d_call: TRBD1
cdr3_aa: CANSEATGLGYTF
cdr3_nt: TGTGCCAACAGTGAAGCGACAGGGCTCGGCTACACCTTC

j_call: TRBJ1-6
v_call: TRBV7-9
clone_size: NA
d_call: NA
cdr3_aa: CASRPPSSPLHF
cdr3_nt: TGTGCCAGCAGGCCCCCCAGTTCACCCCTCCACTTT

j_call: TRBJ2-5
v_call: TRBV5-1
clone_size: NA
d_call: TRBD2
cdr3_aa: CASSFTSGGANEETQYF
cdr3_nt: TGCGCCAGCAGCTTCACTAGCGGGGGGGCAAATGAAGAGACCCAGTACTTC

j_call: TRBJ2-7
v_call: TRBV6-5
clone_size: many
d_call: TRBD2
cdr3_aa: CASSYSGGRAYEQYF
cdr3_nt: TGTGCCAGCAGTTACTCGGGCGGGAGAGCGTACGAGCAGTACTTC

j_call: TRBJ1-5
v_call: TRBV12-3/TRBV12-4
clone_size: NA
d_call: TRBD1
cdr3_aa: CASSYDIGTGVSYQPQHF
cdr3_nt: TGTGCCAGCAGTTACGATATAGGGACAGGGGTTAGCTATCAGCCTCAGCATTTT

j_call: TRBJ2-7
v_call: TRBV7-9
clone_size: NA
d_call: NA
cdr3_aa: CASSISVYEQYF
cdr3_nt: TGTGCCAGCAGCATCAGCGTCTACGAGCAGTACTTC

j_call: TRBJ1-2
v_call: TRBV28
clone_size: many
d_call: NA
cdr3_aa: CASSFAPGGYGYTF
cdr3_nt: TGTGCCAGCAGTTTTGCGCCCGGCGGATATGGCTACACCTTC

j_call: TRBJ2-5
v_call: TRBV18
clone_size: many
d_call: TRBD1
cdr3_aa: CASSPPVWQGAETQYF
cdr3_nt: TGTGCCAGCTCACCACCGGTGTGGCAGGGGGCAGAGACCCAGTACTTC

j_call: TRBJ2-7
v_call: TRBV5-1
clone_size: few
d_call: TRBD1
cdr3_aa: CASSKDRAADEQYF
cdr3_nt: TGCGCCAGCAGCAAGGACAGGGCGGCGGACGAGCAGTACTTC

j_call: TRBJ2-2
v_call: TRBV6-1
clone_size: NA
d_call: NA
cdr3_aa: CASIGHSFTGELFF
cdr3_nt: TGTGCCAGCATTGGACATTCATTCACCGGGGAGCTGTTTTTT

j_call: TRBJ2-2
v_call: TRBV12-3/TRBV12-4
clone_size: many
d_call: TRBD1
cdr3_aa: CASSLTGAGELFF
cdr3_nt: TGTGCCAGCAGTTTAACAGGGGCCGGGGAGCTGTTTTTT

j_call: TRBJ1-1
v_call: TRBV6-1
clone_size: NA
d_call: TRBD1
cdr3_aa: CASRKDRAEAFF
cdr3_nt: TGTGCCAGCAGAAAGGACAGGGCTGAAGCTTTCTTT

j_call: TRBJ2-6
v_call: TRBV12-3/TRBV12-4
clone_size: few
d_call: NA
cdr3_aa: CASSSWTGRAGANVLTF
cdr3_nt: TGTGCCAGCAGTAGCTGGACGGGGAGAGCGGGGGCCAACGTCCTGACTTTC

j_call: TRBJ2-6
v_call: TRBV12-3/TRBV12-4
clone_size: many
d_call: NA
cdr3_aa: CASSLAASSGANVLTF
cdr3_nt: TGTGCCAGCAGTTTAGCCGCGAGCTCTGGGGCCAACGTCCTGACTTTC

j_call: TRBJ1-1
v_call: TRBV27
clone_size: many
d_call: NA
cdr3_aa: CASLPRGSLNTEAFF
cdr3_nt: TGTGCCAGCCTTCCCAGAGGAAGTTTGAACACTGAAGCTTTCTTT

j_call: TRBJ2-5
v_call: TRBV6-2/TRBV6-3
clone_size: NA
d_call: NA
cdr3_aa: CASSYPRQDQETQYF
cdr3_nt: TGTGCCAGCAGTTACCCGAGACAAGACCAAGAGACCCAGTACTTC

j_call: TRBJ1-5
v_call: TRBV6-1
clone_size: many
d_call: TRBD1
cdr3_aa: CASSERAGGGNQPQHF
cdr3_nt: TGTGCCAGCAGTGAAAGGGCAGGGGGCGGCAATCAGCCCCAGCATTTT

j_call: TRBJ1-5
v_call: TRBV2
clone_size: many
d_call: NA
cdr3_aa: CASSERRQHNQPQHF
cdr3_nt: TGTGCCAGCAGTGAAAGGCGGCAGCACAATCAGCCCCAGCATTTT

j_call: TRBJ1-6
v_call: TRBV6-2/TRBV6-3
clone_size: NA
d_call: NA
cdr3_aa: CASSFTAASPLHF
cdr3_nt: TGTGCCAGCAGTTTTACGGCCGCTTCACCCCTCCACTTT

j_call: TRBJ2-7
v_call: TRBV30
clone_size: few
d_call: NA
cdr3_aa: CAWSIPYEQYF
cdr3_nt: TGTGCCTGGAGCATCCCGTACGAGCAGTACTTC

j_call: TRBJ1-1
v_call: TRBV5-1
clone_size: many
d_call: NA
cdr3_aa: CASSFATGSTEAFF
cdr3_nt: TGCGCCAGCAGCTTTGCAACAGGGAGCACTGAAGCTTTCTTT

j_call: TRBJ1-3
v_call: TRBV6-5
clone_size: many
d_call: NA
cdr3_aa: CASSYSAGVSGNTIYF
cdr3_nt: TGTGCCAGCAGTTACTCGGCCGGCGTCTCTGGAAACACCATATATTTT

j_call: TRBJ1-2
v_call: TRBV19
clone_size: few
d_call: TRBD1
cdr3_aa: CASSTGQGDDLYGYTF
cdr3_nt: TGTGCCAGTAGCACGGGACAGGGGGACGACCTATATGGCTACACCTTC

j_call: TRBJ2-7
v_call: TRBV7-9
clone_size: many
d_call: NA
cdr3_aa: CASSLGEGAYEQYF
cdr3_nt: TGTGCCAGCAGCTTAGGAGAGGGGGCCTACGAGCAGTACTTC

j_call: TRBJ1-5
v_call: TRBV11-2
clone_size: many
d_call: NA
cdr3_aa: CASSPGLGSNQPQHF
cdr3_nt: TGTGCCAGCAGCCCGGGACTGGGAAGCAATCAGCCCCAGCATTTT

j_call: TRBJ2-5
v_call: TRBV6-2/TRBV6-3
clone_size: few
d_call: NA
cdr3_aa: CASSYALQTQYF
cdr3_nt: TGTGCCAGCAGTTATGCGCTGCAGACCCAGTACTTC

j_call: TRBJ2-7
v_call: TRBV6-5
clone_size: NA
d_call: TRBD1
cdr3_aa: CASSYAGQGLGEQYF
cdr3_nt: TGTGCCAGCAGTTACGCGGGACAGGGTCTGGGGGAGCAGTACTTC

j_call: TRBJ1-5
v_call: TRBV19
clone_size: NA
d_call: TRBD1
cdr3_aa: CASSTTGGNNQPQHF
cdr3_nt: TGTGCCAGTAGTACTACAGGGGGCAACAATCAGCCCCAGCATTTT

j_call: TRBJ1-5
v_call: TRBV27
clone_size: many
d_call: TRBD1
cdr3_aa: CASSSMGQGGPNQPQHF
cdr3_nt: TGTGCCAGCAGTTCGATGGGACAGGGGGGACCCAATCAGCCCCAGCATTTT

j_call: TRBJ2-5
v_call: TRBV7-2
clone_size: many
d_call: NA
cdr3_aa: CASSLASGGARQETQYF
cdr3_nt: TGTGCCAGCAGCTTAGCTTCAGGGGGGGCCCGACAAGAGACCCAGTACTTC

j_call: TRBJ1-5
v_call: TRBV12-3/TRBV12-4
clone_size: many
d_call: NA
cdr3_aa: CASSPSYNSNQPQHF
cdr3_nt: TGTGCCAGCAGTCCGTCCTATAATAGCAATCAGCCCCAGCATTTT

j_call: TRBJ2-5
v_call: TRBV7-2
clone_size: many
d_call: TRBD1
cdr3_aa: CASSEQGGYQETQYF
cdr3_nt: TGTGCCAGCAGCGAACAGGGGGGCTATCAAGAGACCCAGTACTTC

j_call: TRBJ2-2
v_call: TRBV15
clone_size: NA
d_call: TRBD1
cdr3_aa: CATSRGTGWTGELFF
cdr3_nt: TGTGCCACCAGCAGAGGGACAGGGTGGACCGGGGAGCTGTTTTTT

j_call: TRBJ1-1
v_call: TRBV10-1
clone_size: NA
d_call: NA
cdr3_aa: CASITDHSADTEAFF
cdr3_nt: TGCGCCAGCATTACGGACCACTCCGCTGACACTGAAGCTTTCTTT

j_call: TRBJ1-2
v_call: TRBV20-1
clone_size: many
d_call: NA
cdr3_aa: CSASNDLNYGYTF
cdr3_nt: TGCAGTGCTAGTAACGACTTAAACTATGGCTACACCTTC

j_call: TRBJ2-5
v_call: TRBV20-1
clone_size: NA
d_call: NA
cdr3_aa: CSASRVERAQETQYF
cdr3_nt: TGCAGTGCTTCCCGGGTCGAGCGGGCACAAGAGACCCAGTACTTC

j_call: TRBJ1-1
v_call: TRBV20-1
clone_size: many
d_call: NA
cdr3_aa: CSAERTVYTEAFF
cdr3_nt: TGCAGTGCGGAAAGGACAGTTTACACTGAAGCTTTCTTT

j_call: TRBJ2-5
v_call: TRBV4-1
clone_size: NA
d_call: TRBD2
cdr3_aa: CASSQEKTSGGYQETQYF
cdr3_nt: TGCGCCAGCAGCCAAGAGAAGACTAGCGGGGGGTACCAAGAGACCCAGTACTTC

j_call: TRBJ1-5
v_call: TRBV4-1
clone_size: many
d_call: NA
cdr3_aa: CASSQVGRQPQHF
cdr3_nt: TGCGCCAGCAGCCAAGTAGGCCGACAGCCCCAGCATTTT